The 30 T cell receptor beta chains presented below share a single source sample, sequenced in a study of CD8 T cells in ankylosing spondylitis. TCRdb reanalysed the 5' RACE reads using MiXCR and keeps one entry per CDR3 protein. The table has 340,000 or so distinct CDR3 sequences, under 15% seen once. Sequenced input: blood, either unsorted or a sorted T cell fraction (not recorded which). These receptors were taken from a male donor with ankylosing spondylitis or in good health (not recorded which).

This chain uses TRBV5-1 with TRBJ2-5; 7 bases map to TRBD1. J lost 5 bases, V lost 0 bases, and 7 bases had no gene match. Germline CDR1 reads SGHRS; CDR2 reads YFSETQ. This CDR3 comprises 15 residues. DNA of the CDR3: TGCGCCAGCAGCTTGGGACAGGGAGTCGTTGAGACCCAGTACTTC. Protein product: CASSLGQGVVETQYF.

The rearrangement links TRBV7-8 to TRBJ2-3; D is uncertain. V lost 1 base to trimming and J lost 3 bases, with 8 bases between them. This CDR3 region has 14 residues. The germline CDR1 and CDR2 sequences are SGHVS and FQNEAQ. The CDR3 DNA sequence: TGTGCCAGCAGCTTAGGTGCTTTAACAGATACGCAGTATTTT. Translating gives CASSLGALTDTQYF.

V usage is TRBV18 and J usage is TRBJ2-1, with D possibly called TRBD1 or TRBD2 (5 bases each). The CDR3 length is 14 residues. Trimming took off 6 bases at V and 3 bases at J, with 12 bases between the two ends. Germline V gives CDR1 KGHSH, CDR2 LQKENI. The CDR3 region is CASSSRDGYNEQFF. Written as DNA, the CDR3 is TGTGCCAGCTCGTCCCGGGACGGCTACAATGAGCAGTTCTTC.

This clonotype came up a few times. The chain couples TRBV2 to TRBJ1-2; D remains ambiguous. Trimming stripped 2 bases from V and 5 bases from J, with 6 bases between. The CDR3 totals 12 residues. CDR1 is SNHLY, CDR2 FYNNEI, per germline. The CDR3 DNA is TGTGCCAGCAGTGAAAGTCCTTATGGCTACACCTTC. Translating it yields CASSESPYGYTF. Filled out from reference TRBV2 and TRBJ1-2, the complete variable domain reads EPEVTQTPSHQVTQMGQEVILRCVPISNHLYFYWYRQILGQKVEFLVSFYNNEISEKSEIFDDQFSVERPDGSNFTLKIRSTKLEDSAMYFCASSESPYGYTFGSGTRLTVV.

This chain uses TRBV5-1 with TRBJ2-4; tentatively, D is TRBD1 (6 bases). This CDR3 spans 14 amino acids. CDR1 and CDR2 from the germline V gene are SGHRS and YFSETQ. Trimming cost V 3 bases and J 1 base, with 8 bases left between them. CDR3 sequence (DNA): TGCGCCAGCAGCTCAGGGGATGCCAAAAACATTCAGTACTTC. This codes for CASSSGDAKNIQYF.

This clonotype has only a few counts. The chain recombines TRBV20-1 with TRBJ2-5; D might be TRBD1 (6 bases). The germline V gene encodes CDR1 DFQATT and CDR2 SNEGSKA (reference sequence). The ends were cut back, 0 bases at V and 3 bases at J, with 14 bases in the middle. The CDR3 spans 15 residues. The CDR3 loop is CSARDPAQGKETQYF. The CDR3 DNA follows: TGCAGTGCTAGAGATCCCGCACAGGGAAAAGAGACCCAGTACTTC.

This clonotype was counted between two and nine times. This chain uses TRBV10-3 with TRBJ1-1, with TRBD1 matching over 8 bases. V gave up 7 bases and J gave up 5 bases; unmatched junction bases: 6. The CDR3 length is 13 residues. Germline CDR1 reads ENHRY; CDR2 reads SYGVKD. The CDR3 sequence is CAINLDRATEAFF. In nucleotides, the CDR3 is TGTGCCATCAATTTGGACAGGGCGACTGAAGCTTTCTTT.

This clonotype occurred a few times. The genes are TRBV7-8 and TRBJ2-2; D might be TRBD2 (6 bases). CDR1 is SGHVS and CDR2 is FQNEAQ in the germline V gene. V was clipped by 0 bases and J by 6 bases, with 14 bases between them. This CDR3 comprises 16 residues. The CDR3 DNA is TGTGCCAGCAGCTTAGCGGAGACCGGGGGACCCGGGGAGCTGTTTTTT. As protein: CASSLAETGGPGELFF. Combining the CDR3 with reference TRBV7-8 and TRBJ2-2 gives the whole variable domain GAGVSQSPRYKVAKRGQDVALRCDPISGHVSLFWYQQALGQGPEFLTYFQNEAQLDKSGLPSDRFFAERPEGSVSTLKIQRTQQEDSAVYLCASSLAETGGPGELFFGEGSRLTVL.

This clonotype was seen only a few times. This sequence joins TRBV11-2 and TRBJ2-1, with D hard to call. Trimming pared 4 bases from V and 3 bases from J, leaving 4 bases between. Germline V gene data show CDR1 as SGHAT and CDR2 as FQNNGV. The CDR3 spans 12 residues. The CDR3 DNA follows: TGTGCCAGCAGCTACCTCTACAATGAGCAGTTCTTC. This gives the protein CASSYLYNEQFF.

The chain is built from TRBV10-3 and TRBJ2-7; tentative D call: TRBD1 (6 bases). Trimming removed 6 bases at V and 1 base at J, with 25 bases between. The CDR3 is 18 amino acids. Per the germline V gene, CDR1 is ENHRY and CDR2 is SYGVKD. CDR3 region: CAISPALGGFSNSYEQYF. The DNA for the CDR3 is TGTGCCATCAGCCCAGCCCTAGGGGGTTTTTCCAATTCCTACGAGCAGTACTTC.

Regarding this clonotype: Here the CDR3 omits its conserved ending phenylalanine or tryptophan, so a read error is the likely source. V gene TRBV12-3 or TRBV12-4 combines with J gene TRBJ1-5; TRBD1 is a possible D gene (5 bases). The CDR3 length is 15 residues. The V end lost 5 bases, the J end lost 0 bases, and 11 bases lay between the germline ends. For the CDR3, the DNA is TGTGCCAGCAGTAGGGACGGCCATAGCAATCAGCCCCAGCATTCT. Encoded protein: CASSRDGHSNQPQHS.

This chain uses TRBV11-3 with TRBJ1-1; no definite D call. V lost 1 base and J 7 bases, leaving 13 bases between the germline ends. Germline lookup yields CDR1 SGHNT and CDR2 YENEEA. CDR3 length equals 14 residues. The CDR3 sequence: CASSLGSQDNEAFF. In DNA form, the CDR3 reads TGTGCCAGCAGCTTAGGCTCGCAGGATAATGAAGCTTTCTTT.

The chain has TRBV12-3 or TRBV12-4 and TRBJ2-1; TRBD2 aligns across 10 bases. V lost 5 bases, J lost 9 bases, and 4 bases stayed unmatched. The CDR3 has 13 amino acids. CDR3 protein: CASSGTSEGEQFF. The DNA of the CDR3 is TGTGCCAGCAGTGGGACTAGCGAGGGTGAGCAGTTCTTC.

This chain joins TRBV18 and TRBJ2-2; D not resolved. CDR3 length: 14 amino acids. Germline CDR1 KGHSH, CDR2 LQKENI. Trimming removed 0 bases at V and 5 bases at J, with 7 bases between. The CDR3 DNA reads as TGTGCCAGCTCACCACCCGGCAGAACCGGGGAGCTGTTTTTT. It yields the protein CASSPPGRTGELFF.

This clonotype showed up just a few times. The rearrangement uses TRBV6-5 and TRBJ2-1, with D uncertain. Per the germline V gene, CDR1 is MNHEY and CDR2 is SVGAGI. Trimming cost V 4 bases and J 9 bases, with 25 bases left between them. This CDR3 has 17 amino acids. Written as DNA, the CDR3 is TGTGCCAGCAGTTCCCCTCGAAGGGATGGTATGGGCGGTGAGCAGTTCTTC. Protein: CASSSPRRDGMGGEQFF.

This clonotype appeared a few times. The chain combines TRBV29-1 with TRBJ2-1; D is possibly TRBD1 (5 bases). Germline values: CDR1 SQVTM, CDR2 ANQGSEA. The CDR3 covers 13 residues. Trimming stripped 8 bases from V and 9 bases from J, with 20 bases between. The CDR3: CSLMGPGRGEQFF. CDR3 in DNA: TGCAGCTTAATGGGTCCAGGGCGAGGTGAGCAGTTCTTC.

This clonotype was counted a few times. This sequence joins TRBV4-2 and TRBJ2-2; a possible D gene is TRBD2 (6 bases). CDR1 and CDR2 (germline): LGHNA, YNFKEQ. The CDR3 totals 15 residues. The V end lost 2 bases, the J end lost 1 base, and 8 bases lay between the germline ends. For the CDR3, the DNA is TGTGCCAGCAGCCAACATAGCGGGAACACCGGGGAGCTGTTTTTT. Translated: CASSQHSGNTGELFF.

The rearrangement joins TRBV20-1 to TRBJ1-2; 9 nucleotides line up with TRBD1. The CDR3 has 12 residues. Germline CDR1 reads DFQATT; CDR2 reads SNEGSKA (reference sequence). CDR3 sequence reads: CRALDRGNGYTF. CDR3 DNA sequence: TGCAGAGCCCTCGACAGGGGGAATGGCTACACCTTC.

This rearrangement joins TRBV10-3 to TRBJ2-7; D possibly corresponds to TRBD1 (5 bases). V lost 1 base and J lost 3, with 7 bases in between. The CDR3 spans 13 residues. Per germline, CDR1 ENHRY and CDR2 SYGVKD. The CDR3 nucleotides read TGTGCCATCAGTGAGTTAGGACACTACGAGCAGTACTTC. This sequence encodes CAISELGHYEQYF.

V usage is TRBV7-9 and J usage is TRBJ2-1; TRBD2 is a possible D gene (6 bases). Germline-derived CDR1 and CDR2 are SEHNR and FQNEAQ (reference sequence). V dropped 1 base and J dropped 12 bases, with 13 bases sitting between them. The CDR3 length is 13 residues. CDR3 amino acids: CASSLGRDSWQFF. The CDR3 nucleotides read TGTGCCAGCAGCTTAGGGCGGGACTCATGGCAGTTCTTC.

This sequence joins TRBV29-1 and TRBJ2-2, with D possibly matching TRBD2 (5 bases). CDR1 is SQVTM and CDR2 is ANQGSEA in the germline V gene. Trimming left V 4 bases short and J 6 bases short, with 12 bases between. The CDR3 consists of 13 residues. For the CDR3, the DNA is TGCAGCGTTGTCACTAGTGCGGCCGGGGAGCTGTTTTTT. The encoded protein is CSVVTSAAGELFF.

The V gene is TRBV7-6, the J gene TRBJ2-5; D gene ambiguous. Germline V lookup: CDR1 SGHVS, CDR2 FNYEAQ. V dropped 4 bases and J dropped 1 base, with 16 bases sitting between them. CDR3 size: 16 residues. The chain's CDR3 is CASSSYVGRGQETQYF. As DNA, the CDR3 is TGTGCCAGCAGCTCTTACGTAGGGCGCGGCCAAGAGACCCAGTACTTC.

This clonotype was counted a few times. The chain recombines TRBV5-1 with TRBJ1-1; D is uncertain. The CDR3 contains 14 residues. From germline, CDR1 is SGHRS and CDR2 YFSETQ. V lost 1 base to trimming and J lost 4 bases, with 11 bases between them. CDR3 in amino acids: CASSLRQSPTEAFF. CDR3 nucleotides: TGCGCCAGCAGCTTGCGGCAGTCGCCCACTGAAGCTTTCTTT.

This rearrangement joins TRBV7-9 to TRBJ2-3, with 12 nucleotides matching TRBD2. The germline gives CDR1 SEHNR, CDR2 FQNEAQ (reference sequence). The junction had 6 bases not matched to a gene; V was cut back by 5 bases and J by 6 bases. This CDR3 contains 15 residues. The DNA for the CDR3 is TGTGCCAGCAGCGATTACGGGACTAGCGGGGATACGCAGTATTTT. Translating gives CASSDYGTSGDTQYF.

The chain links TRBV10-3 to TRBJ1-1; D might be TRBD1 (6 bases). Looked up from germline, CDR1 is ENHRY and CDR2 is SYGVKD. V lost 0 bases and J 5 bases, leaving 10 bases between the germline ends. The CDR3 runs 14 residues. This chain's CDR3 is CAISESGGRTEAFF. The DNA for the CDR3 is TGTGCCATCAGTGAGTCCGGGGGCAGGACTGAAGCTTTCTTT.

This chain uses TRBV20-1 with TRBJ1-5; TRBD1 is a possible D gene (5 bases). V dropped 5 bases and J dropped 0 bases, with 14 bases sitting between them. The CDR3 has 15 amino acids. In germline, CDR1 is DFQATT, CDR2 SNEGSKA (reference sequence). In nucleotides, the CDR3 is TGCAGTGCTCACGACAGCCGCTATAGCAATCAGCCCCAGCATTTT. Residues: CSAHDSRYSNQPQHF.

This clonotype was found a few times. The V call is TRBV15, the J call TRBJ1-6; no clear D gene. CDR3 length equals 15 residues. The germline gives CDR1 LNHNV, CDR2 YYDKDF (reference sequence). Trimming shortened V by 3 bases and J by 5 bases, and 11 bases separated the two germline ends. The CDR3 reads CATSSLASDNSPLHF. The CDR3 nucleotides read TGTGCCACCAGCAGTCTAGCCAGTGATAATTCACCCCTCCACTTT.

This clonotype was found a few times. This sequence joins TRBV11-3 and TRBJ2-3; either TRBD1 or TRBD2 may supply D (5 bases each). The CDR3 length is 17 residues. V was cut by 6 bases and J by 2 bases, with 21 bases left in between. CDR1 and CDR2 (germline): SGHNT, YENEEA. CDR3 amino acids: CASSSNRGPGTTDTQYF. CDR3 bases: TGTGCCAGCAGTTCCAACAGAGGCCCGGGGACCACAGATACGCAGTATTTT. Full variable domain (missing parts from reference TRBV11-3 and TRBJ2-3): EAGVVQSPRYKIIEKKQPVAFWCNPISGHNTLYWYLQNLGQGPELLIRYENEEAVDDSQLPKDRFSAERLKGVDSTLKIQPAELGDSAVYLCASSSNRGPGTTDTQYFGPGTRLTVL.

The rearrangement uses TRBV20-1 and TRBJ2-7; possibly TRBD1 for D (5 bases). This CDR3 region has 12 residues. CDR1 is DFQATT and CDR2 is SNEGSKA in the germline V gene (reference sequence). V was cut by 6 bases and J by 2 bases, with 11 bases left in between. CDR3 in amino acids: CSAKQDAYEQYF. The CDR3 bases are TGCAGTGCAAAACAGGACGCCTACGAGCAGTACTTC.

This clonotype appeared a few times. The rearrangement uses TRBV12-3 or TRBV12-4 and TRBJ2-7, with D unclear. Trimming removed 3 bases at V and 6 bases at J, with 9 bases between. The CDR3 has 12 amino acids. The CDR3 coding sequence is TGTGCCAGCAGTTTCACGTGGAGCGAGCAGTACTTC. It is translated as CASSFTWSEQYF.